Detailed here is one TCR beta chain. Per the germline V gene, CDR1 is SQVTM and CDR2 is ANQGSEA. Trimming shortened V by 5 bases and J by 5 bases, and 18 bases separated the two germline ends. This CDR3 is 14 amino acids long. These data come from a study of blood T cell repertoires in COVID-19. Study information: The origin of the acute and convalescent COVID-19 samples was the United States, Italy and Spain. In each case, the material was cDNA or gDNA derived from T cells, B-cell-depleted T cells, or PBMCs.

Under the authors' procedure: How many nucleated cells were present was estimated from reference gene primer amplification. Sequenced by immunoSEQ multiplex PCR; TCRdb stores in-frame clones only, minus some. V, J and clone size were drawn from that table, and D and trimming were deduced from the DNA. The sample includes fewer than 150,000 clones, 70% to 90% of them seen just once. The sequence derives from a human donor in a cohort sampled during active COVID-19. The sample was peripheral blood. V and J are TRBV29-1 and TRBJ1-1, with D possibly TRBD1 on 5 matching bases. In nucleotides, the CDR3 is TGCAGCGTTCGTCTGGGACTGAGTGGAACTGAAGCTTTCTTT. Residues: CSVRLGLSGTEAFF.